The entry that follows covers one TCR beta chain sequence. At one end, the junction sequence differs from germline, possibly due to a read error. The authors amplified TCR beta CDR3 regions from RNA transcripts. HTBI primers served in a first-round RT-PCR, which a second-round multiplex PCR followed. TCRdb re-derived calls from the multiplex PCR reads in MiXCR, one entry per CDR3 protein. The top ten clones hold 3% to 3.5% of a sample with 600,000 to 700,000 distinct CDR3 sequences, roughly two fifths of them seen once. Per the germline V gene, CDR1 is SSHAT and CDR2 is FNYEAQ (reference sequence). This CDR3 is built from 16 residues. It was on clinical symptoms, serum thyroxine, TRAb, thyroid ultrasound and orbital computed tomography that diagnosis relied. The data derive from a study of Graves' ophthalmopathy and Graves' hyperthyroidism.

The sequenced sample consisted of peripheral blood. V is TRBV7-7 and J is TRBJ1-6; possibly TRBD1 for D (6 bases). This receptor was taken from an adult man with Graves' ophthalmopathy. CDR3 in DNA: TGTGCTAGCAGCTTGGGGGCAGGGGCCTATAATTCACCCCTCCACTTT. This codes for CASSLGAGAYNSPLHF.